The entry that follows covers one T cell receptor (beta chain) sequence. The sample originates from a study of blood T cell repertoires in COVID-19. Across the study: From the United States, Italy and Spain came samples of acute and convalescent COVID-19.

V lost 3 bases to trimming and J lost 2 bases; unmatched junction nucleotides: 3. Germline assignment: CDR1 MDHEN and CDR2 SYDVKM. CDR3 length: 15 residues. Under the authors' procedure: Cell counts per sample came from amplifying reference gene primers. Data came from immunoSEQ multiplex PCR; TCRdb stores just in-frame clones and leaves some out. V, J and clone size reflect that table, while D and trimming were determined from the DNA. There are roughly 330,000 clones in the sample; 88% occur only once, and around 5% lies in the top ten. Cohort allocation depended upon clinical history that participants reported. Donors in Cohort 3 counted as recovered after two negative PCRs, clearance, or symptom resolution.

Sequencing was carried out using PBMCs or T cells enriched from blood (not recorded which). This receptor was identified in a young man who had recovered from COVID-19. V is TRBV28 and J is TRBJ1-5, with 8 bases identical to TRBD1. The CDR3 DNA reads as TGTGCCAGCAGTTTGGTGGGACAGGGCAATCAGCCCCAGCATTTT. It translates to CASSLVGQGNQPQHF.